The 4 T cell receptor beta chains listed next were all sequenced from one sample in a study of early T cells in non-severe SARS-CoV-2 infection (dated by TCRdb to about 2021). The library relied on 5' RACE. Sequencing was carried out with a NextSeq 500. Through fastp at Q25 and MiXCR, TCRdb rebuilt clones from the public reads, retaining in-frame beta chains. Duplicate CDR3 protein sequences are folded into a single record with the most common DNA and genes. This sample is represented by tens of thousands of distinct CDR3 sequences; about 10% of them were singletons. The ten largest clones represent 5% to 8% of the sample. What was sequenced was whole blood. The source is an adult who was a healthcare worker with PCR-confirmed SARS-CoV-2 infection or an uninfected control (not recorded which).

This clonotype was detected a few times. The V and J genes are TRBV20-1 and TRBJ2-3; D not resolved. V shed 0 bases and J shed 0 bases, with 7 bases lying between them. Germline V CDR1 and CDR2: DFQATT, SNEGSKA (reference sequence). The CDR3 length is 14 residues. The CDR3 bases are TGCAGTGCTAGAGATCCCAGGAGCACAGATACGCAGTATTTT. Its translation: CSARDPRSTDTQYF.

The table lists this clonotype with many counts. The V and J genes are TRBV10-3 and TRBJ2-3; 10 positions agree with TRBD2. V lost 4 bases to trimming and J lost 3 bases; unmatched junction nucleotides: 4. Germline-derived CDR1 and CDR2 are ENHRY and SYGVKD. The CDR3 runs to 15 residues. As DNA, the CDR3 is TGTGCCATCAGTGGGTCTAGCGGGGGAACAGATACGCAGTATTTT. Residues: CAISGSSGGTDTQYF.

This clonotype was recorded a few times. The gene calls are TRBV13 and TRBJ1-1; D unresolved. With 4 bases removed from V and 5 bases from J, the gap between germline ends came to 8 bases. The CDR3 is 12 amino acids. CDR1 and CDR2 (germline): PRHDT, FYEKMQ (reference sequence). The CDR3 nucleotides are TGTGCCAGCAGCTCGCGCGGGACTGAAGCTTTCTTT. Translated: CASSSRGTEAFF.

To note about this clonotype: A much bigger clone sits one base away, suggesting this may be a read error. The conserved closing phenylalanine or tryptophan is absent in this CDR3, likely reflecting a read error. The chain uses TRBV3-1 and TRBJ2-5, with 12 bases lining up with TRBD2. CDR1 is LGHDT, CDR2 YNNKEL, per germline (reference sequence). The CDR3 has 16 amino acids. V was pared by 3 bases and J by 5 bases, with 7 bases of the junction left unmatched. The CDR3 region has the DNA TGTGCCAGCAGCCAGGTACTAGCGGGAGGCGGCGAGACCCAGTACCTC. Its protein product is CASSQVLAGGGETQYL.